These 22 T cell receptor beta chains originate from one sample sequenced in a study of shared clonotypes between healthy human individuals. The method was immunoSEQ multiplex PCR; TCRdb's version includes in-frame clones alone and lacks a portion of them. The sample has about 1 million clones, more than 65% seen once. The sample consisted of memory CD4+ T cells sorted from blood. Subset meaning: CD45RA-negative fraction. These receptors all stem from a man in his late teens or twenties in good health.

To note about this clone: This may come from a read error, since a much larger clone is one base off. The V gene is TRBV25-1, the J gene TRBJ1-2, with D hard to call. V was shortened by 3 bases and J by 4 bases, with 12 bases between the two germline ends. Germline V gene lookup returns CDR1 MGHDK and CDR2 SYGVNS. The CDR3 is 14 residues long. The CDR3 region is CASSDRRAGYGYTF. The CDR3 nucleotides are TGTGCCAGCAGTGATCGGAGGGCGGGCTATGGCTACACCTTC.

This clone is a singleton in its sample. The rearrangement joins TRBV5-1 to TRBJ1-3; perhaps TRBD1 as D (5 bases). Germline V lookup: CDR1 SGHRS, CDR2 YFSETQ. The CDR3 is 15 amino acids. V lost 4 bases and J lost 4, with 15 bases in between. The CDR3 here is CASSPDGGTGNTIYF. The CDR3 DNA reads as TGCGCCAGCAGCCCCGATGGGGGGACCGGAAACACCATATATTTT.

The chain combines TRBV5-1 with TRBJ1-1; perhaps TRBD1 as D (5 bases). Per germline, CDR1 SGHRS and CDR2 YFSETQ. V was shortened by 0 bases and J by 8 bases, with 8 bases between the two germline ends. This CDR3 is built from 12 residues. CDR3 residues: CASSLDRIEAFF. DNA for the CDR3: TGCGCCAGCAGCTTGGACAGGATAGAAGCTTTCTTT.

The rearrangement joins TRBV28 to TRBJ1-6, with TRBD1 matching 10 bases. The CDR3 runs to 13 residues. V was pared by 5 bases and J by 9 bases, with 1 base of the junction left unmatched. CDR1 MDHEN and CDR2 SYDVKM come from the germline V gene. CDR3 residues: CASSRDRGSPLHF. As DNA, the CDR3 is TGTGCCAGCAGTCGGGACAGGGGTTCACCCCTCCACTTT.

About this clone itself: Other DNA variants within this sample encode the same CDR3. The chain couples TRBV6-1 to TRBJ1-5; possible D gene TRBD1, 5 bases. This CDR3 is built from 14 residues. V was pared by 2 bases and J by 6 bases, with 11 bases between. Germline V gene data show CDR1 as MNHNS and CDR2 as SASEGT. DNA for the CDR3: TGTGCCAGCAGTGAACGGCAGGGCGGTCAGCCCCAGCATTTT. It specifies CASSERQGGQPQHF.

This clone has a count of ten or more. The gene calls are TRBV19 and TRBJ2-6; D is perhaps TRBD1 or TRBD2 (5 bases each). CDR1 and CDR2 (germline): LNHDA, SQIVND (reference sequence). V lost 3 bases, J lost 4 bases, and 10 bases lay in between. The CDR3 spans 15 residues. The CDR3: CASSILRDGANVLTF. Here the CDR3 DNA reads TGTGCCAGTAGTATCCTCAGGGACGGGGCCAACGTCCTGACTTTC.

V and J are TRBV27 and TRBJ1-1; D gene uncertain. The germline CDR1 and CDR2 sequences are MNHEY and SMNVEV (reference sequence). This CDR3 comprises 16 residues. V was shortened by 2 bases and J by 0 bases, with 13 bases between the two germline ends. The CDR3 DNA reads TGTGCCAGCAGTTTACGGCTAACAGCCATGAACACTGAAGCTTTCTTT. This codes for CASSLRLTAMNTEAFF.

Written as DNA, the CDR3 is TGTGCCAGCAGCTTAGTGACCTCGGGGAGTGAGCAGTACTTC. Protein product: CASSLVTSGSEQYF. V usage is TRBV7-2 and J usage is TRBJ2-5; TRBD2 is a possible D gene (5 bases). Germline CDR1 SGHTA, CDR2 FQGNSA. The V gene lost 1 base and the J gene lost 11 bases, with 17 bases spanning the gap. The CDR3 contains 14 residues.

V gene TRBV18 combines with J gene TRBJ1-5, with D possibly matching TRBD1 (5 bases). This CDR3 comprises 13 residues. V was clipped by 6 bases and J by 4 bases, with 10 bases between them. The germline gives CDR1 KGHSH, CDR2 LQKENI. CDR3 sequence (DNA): TGTGCCAGCTCGCAGACAGCGAATCAGCCCCAGCATTTT. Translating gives CASSQTANQPQHF. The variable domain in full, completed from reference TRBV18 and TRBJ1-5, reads NAGVMQNPRHLVRRRGQEARLRCSPMKGHSHVYWYRQLPEEGLKFMVYLQKENIIDESGMPKERFSAEFPKEGPSILRIQQVVRGDSAAYFCASSQTANQPQHFGDGTRLSIL.

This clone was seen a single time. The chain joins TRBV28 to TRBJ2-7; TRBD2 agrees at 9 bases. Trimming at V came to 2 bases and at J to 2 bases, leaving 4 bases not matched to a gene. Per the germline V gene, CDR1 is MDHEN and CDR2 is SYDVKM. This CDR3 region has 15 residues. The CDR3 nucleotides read TGTGCCAGCAGTTTACCTAGCGGGGCTACCTACGAGCAGTACTTC. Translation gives CASSLPSGATYEQYF.

CDR3 region: CASSPTSGRVDNEQFF. CDR3 nucleotides: TGTGCCAGTAGTCCGACTAGCGGGAGGGTGGACAATGAGCAGTTCTTC. The J gene is TRBJ2-1, the V gene TRBV19; 14 nucleotides match TRBD2. Germline V lookup: CDR1 LNHDA, CDR2 SQIVND (reference sequence). J gave up 5 bases and V 5 bases, and 5 bases lay outside the gene matches. This CDR3 region has 16 residues.

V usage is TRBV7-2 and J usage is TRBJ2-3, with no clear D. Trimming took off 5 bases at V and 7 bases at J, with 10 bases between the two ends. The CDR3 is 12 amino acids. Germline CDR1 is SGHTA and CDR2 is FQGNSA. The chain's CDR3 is CASSPGEYTQYF. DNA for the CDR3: TGTGCCAGCAGCCCTGGAGAGTATACGCAGTATTTT. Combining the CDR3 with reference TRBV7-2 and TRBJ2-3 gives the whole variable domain GAGVSQSPSNKVTEKGKDVELRCDPISGHTALYWYRQSLGQGLEFLIYFQGNSAPDKSGLPSDRFSAERTGGSVSTLTIQRTQQEDSAVYLCASSPGEYTQYFGPGTRLTVL.

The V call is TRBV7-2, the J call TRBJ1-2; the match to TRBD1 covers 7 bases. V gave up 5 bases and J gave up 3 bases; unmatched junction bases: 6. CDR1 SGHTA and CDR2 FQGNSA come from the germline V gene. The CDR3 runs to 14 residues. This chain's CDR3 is CASSLNRGDYGYTF. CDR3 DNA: TGTGCCAGCAGCCTAAACAGGGGCGACTATGGCTACACCTTC.

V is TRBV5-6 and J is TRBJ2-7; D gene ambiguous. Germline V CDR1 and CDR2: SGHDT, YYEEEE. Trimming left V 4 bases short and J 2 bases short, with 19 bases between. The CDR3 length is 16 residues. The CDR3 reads CASSPVNSGNAYEQYF. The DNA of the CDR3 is TGTGCCAGCAGCCCGGTTAACAGTGGGAATGCCTACGAGCAGTACTTC. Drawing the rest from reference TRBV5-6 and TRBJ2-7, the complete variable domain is DAGVTQSPTHLIKTRGQQVTLRCSPKSGHDTVSWYQQALGQGPQFIFQYYEEEERQRGNFPDRFSGHQFPNYSSELNVNALLLGDSALYLCASSPVNSGNAYEQYFGPGTRLTVT.

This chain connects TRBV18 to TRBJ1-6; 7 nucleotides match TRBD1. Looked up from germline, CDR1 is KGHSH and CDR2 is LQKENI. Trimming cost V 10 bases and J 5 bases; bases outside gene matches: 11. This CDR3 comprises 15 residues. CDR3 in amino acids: CATKGVGTDNSPLHF. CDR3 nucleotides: TGTGCCACCAAGGGAGTCGGGACAGATAATTCACCCCTCCACTTT.

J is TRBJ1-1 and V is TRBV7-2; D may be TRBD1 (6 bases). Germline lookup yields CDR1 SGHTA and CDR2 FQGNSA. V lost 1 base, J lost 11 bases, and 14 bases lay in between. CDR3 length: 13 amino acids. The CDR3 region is CASSLEQGSAAFF. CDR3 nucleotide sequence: TGTGCCAGCAGCTTAGAACAGGGCAGTGCGGCTTTCTTT.

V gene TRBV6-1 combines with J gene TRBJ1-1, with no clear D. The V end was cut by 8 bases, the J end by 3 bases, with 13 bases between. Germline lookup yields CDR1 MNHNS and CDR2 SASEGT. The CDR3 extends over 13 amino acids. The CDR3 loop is CASLARQDTEAFF. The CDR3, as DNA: TGTGCCAGCTTAGCCAGGCAGGACACTGAAGCTTTCTTT.

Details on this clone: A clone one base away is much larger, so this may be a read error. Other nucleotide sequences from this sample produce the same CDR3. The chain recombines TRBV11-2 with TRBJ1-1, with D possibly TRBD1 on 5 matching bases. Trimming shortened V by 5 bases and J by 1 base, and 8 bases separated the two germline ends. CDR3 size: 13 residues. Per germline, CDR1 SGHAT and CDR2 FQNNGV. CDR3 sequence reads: CASSLQENTEAFF. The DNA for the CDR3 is TGTGCCAGCAGCCTACAGGAGAACACTGAAGCTTTCTTT.

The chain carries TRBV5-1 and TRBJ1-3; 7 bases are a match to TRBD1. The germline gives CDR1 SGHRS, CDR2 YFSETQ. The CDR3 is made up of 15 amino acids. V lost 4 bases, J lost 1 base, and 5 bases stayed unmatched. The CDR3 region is CASSEGQLSGNTIYF. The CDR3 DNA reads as TGCGCCAGCAGCGAGGGACAGTTATCTGGAAACACCATATATTTT.

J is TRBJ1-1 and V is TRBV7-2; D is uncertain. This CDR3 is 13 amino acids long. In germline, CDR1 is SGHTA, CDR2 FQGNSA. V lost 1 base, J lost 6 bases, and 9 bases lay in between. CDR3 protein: CASSLGPVSEAFF. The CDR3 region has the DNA TGTGCCAGCAGCTTAGGGCCAGTATCTGAAGCTTTCTTT.

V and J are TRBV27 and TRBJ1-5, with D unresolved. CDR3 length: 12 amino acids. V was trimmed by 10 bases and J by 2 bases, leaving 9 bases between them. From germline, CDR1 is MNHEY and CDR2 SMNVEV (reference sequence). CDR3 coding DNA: TGTGCCACGGGAGAGGGCAATCAGCCCCAGCATTTT. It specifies CATGEGNQPQHF.

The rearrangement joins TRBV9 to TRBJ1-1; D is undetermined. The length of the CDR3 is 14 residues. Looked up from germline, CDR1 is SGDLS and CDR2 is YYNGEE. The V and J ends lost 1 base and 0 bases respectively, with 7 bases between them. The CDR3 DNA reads TGTGCCAGCAGCGTATCCGCATTGAACACTGAAGCTTTCTTT. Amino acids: CASSVSALNTEAFF. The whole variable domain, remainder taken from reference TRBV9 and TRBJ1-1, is DSGVTQTPKHLITATGQRVTLRCSPRSGDLSVYWYQQSLDQGLQFLIQYYNGEERAKGNILERFSAQQFPDLHSELNLSSLELGDSALYFCASSVSALNTEAFFGQGTRLTVV.